The clone carrying this T cell receptor beta chain was detected only once. This sample is part of a study of control samples from healthy donors and cancer patients. Trimming removed 0 bases from V and 5 bases from J, with 16 bases in between. This CDR3 is built from 17 residues. CDR1 and CDR2 from the germline V gene are SEHNR and FQNEAQ (reference sequence). Produced via immunoSEQ multiplex PCR; TCRdb's table is partial and in-frame only. The table includes tens of thousands of clones, over 75% detected once. This receptor was taken from a woman between 50 and 59 years old in good health. This sequence joins TRBV7-9 and TRBJ2-2, with D maybe TRBD1 (6 bases). Sequencing input: blood. The CDR3 DNA is TGTGCCAGCAGCTTAGCTTTGAGGGGGATGTTAACCGGGGAGCTGTTTTTT. Its protein product is CASSLALRGMLTGELFF.